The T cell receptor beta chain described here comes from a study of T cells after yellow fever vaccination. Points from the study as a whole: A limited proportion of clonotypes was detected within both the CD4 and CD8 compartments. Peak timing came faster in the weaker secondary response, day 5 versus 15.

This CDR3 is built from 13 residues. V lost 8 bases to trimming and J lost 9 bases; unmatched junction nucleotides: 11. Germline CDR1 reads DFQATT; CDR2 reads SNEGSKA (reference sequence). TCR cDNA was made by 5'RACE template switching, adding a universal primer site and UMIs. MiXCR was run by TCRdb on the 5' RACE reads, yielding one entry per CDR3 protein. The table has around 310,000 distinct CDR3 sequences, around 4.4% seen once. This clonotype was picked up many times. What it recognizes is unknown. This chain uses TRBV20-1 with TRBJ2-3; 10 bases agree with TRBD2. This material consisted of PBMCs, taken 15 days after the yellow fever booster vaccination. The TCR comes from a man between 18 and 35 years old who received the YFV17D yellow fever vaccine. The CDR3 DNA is TGCAGTCCCGAACTAGCGGGGACACGGACGCAGTATTTT. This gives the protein CSPELAGTRTQYF.